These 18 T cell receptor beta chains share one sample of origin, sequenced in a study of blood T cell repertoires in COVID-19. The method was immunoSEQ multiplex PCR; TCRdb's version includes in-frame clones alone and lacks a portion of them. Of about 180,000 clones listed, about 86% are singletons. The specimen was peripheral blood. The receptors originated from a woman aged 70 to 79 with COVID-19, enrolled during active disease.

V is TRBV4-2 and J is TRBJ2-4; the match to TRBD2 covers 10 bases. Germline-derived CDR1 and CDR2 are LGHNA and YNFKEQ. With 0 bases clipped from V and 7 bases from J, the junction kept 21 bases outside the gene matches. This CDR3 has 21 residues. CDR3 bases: TGTGCCAGCAGCCAAGATCATCGGGGACTAGCGAAGGGGTCATCAGTGAACATTCAGTACTTC. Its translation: CASSQDHRGLAKGSSVNIQYF.

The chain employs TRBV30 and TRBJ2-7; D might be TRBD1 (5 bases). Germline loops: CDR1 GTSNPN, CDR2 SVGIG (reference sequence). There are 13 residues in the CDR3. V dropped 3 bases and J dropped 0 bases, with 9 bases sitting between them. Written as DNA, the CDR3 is TGTGCCTGGAGGGGGCTGAGCTCCTACGAGCAGTACTTC. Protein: CAWRGLSSYEQYF.

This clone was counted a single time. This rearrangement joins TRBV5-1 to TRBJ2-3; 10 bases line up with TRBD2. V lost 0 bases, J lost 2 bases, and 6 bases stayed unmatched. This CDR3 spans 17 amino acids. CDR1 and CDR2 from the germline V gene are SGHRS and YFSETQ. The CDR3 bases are TGCGCCAGCAGCTTGGAGGCTAGCGGGAGATTCACAGATACGCAGTATTTT. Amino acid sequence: CASSLEASGRFTDTQYF.

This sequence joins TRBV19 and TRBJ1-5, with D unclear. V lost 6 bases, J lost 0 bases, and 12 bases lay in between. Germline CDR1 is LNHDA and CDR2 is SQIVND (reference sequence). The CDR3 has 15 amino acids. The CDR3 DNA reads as TGTGCCAGTAGATCGGGGTTGTATAGCAATCAGCCCCAGCATTTT. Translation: CASRSGLYSNQPQHF.

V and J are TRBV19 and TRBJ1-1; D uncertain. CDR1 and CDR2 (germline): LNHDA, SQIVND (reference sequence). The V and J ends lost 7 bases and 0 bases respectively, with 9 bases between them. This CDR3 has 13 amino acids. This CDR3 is CASKQPMNTEAFF. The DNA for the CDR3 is TGTGCCAGTAAGCAACCCATGAACACTGAAGCTTTCTTT.

CDR3: CASGNGRVGDEQYF. The CDR3 DNA reads as TGTGCCAGCGGAAATGGCAGGGTGGGCGACGAGCAGTACTTC. The V call is TRBV6-5, the J call TRBJ2-7; a possible D gene is TRBD1 (5 bases). V lost 8 bases and J 5 bases, leaving 19 bases between the germline ends. The CDR3 has 14 residues. From germline, CDR1 is MNHEY and CDR2 SVGAGI.

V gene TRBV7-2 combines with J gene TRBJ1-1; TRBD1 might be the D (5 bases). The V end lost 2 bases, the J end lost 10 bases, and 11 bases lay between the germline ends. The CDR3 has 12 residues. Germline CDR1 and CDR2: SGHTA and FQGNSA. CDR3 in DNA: TGTGCCAGCAGCTTAAACGGGGGGGGAGCTTTCTTT. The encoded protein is CASSLNGGGAFF. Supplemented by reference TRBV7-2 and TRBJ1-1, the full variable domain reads GAGVSQSPSNKVTEKGKDVELRCDPISGHTALYWYRQSLGQGLEFLIYFQGNSAPDKSGLPSDRFSAERTGGSVSTLTIQRTQQEDSAVYLCASSLNGGGAFFGQGTRLTVV.

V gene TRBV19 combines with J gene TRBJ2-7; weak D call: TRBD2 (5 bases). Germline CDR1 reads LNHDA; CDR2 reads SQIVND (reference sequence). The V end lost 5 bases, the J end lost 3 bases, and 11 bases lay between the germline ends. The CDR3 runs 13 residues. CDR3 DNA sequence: TGTGCCAGTAGTGGAGATAGCGTCTACGAGCAGTACTTC. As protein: CASSGDSVYEQYF. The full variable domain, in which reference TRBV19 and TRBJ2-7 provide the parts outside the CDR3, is DGGITQSPKYLFRKEGQNVTLSCEQNLNHDAMYWYRQDPGQGLRLIYYSQIVNDFQKGDIAEGYSVSREKKESFPLTVTSAQKNPTAFYLCASSGDSVYEQYFGPGTRLTVT.

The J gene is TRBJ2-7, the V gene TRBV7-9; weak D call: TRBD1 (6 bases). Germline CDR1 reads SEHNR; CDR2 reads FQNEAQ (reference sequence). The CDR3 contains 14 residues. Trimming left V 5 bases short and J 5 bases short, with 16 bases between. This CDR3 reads CASSLQQGINEQYF. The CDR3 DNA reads TGTGCCAGCAGCCTACAACAGGGAATCAACGAGCAGTACTTC.

CDR3 sequence reads: CASRTRQGGKGFYGYTF. For the CDR3, the DNA is TGTGCCAGCAGGACCCGCCAAGGGGGAAAGGGGTTCTATGGCTACACCTTC. The chain couples TRBV2 to TRBJ1-2; a possible D gene is TRBD1 (6 bases). The CDR3 covers 17 residues. Deletions cut 6 bases from V and 4 bases from J, with 24 bases between. Germline values: CDR1 SNHLY, CDR2 FYNNEI. Full variable domain (remainder filled in from reference TRBV2 and TRBJ1-2): EPEVTQTPSHQVTQMGQEVILRCVPISNHLYFYWYRQILGQKVEFLVSFYNNEISEKSEIFDDQFSVERPDGSNFTLKIRSTKLEDSAMYFCASRTRQGGKGFYGYTFGSGTRLTVV.

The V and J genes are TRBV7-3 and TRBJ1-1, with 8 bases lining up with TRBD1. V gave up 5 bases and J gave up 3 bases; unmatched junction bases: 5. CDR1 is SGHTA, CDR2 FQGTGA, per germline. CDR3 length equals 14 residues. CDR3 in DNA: TGTGCCAGCAGCCTCCGACAGGGGCACACTGAAGCTTTCTTT. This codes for CASSLRQGHTEAFF.

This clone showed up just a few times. For the CDR3, the DNA is TGTGCCAGCAGATCATTAGAGTTATATGGCTACACCTTC. Translating it yields CASRSLELYGYTF. The chain uses TRBV4-2 and TRBJ1-2, with D unresolved. V shed 6 bases and J shed 5 bases, with 13 bases lying between them. Per germline, CDR1 LGHNA and CDR2 YNFKEQ. The CDR3 has 13 residues.

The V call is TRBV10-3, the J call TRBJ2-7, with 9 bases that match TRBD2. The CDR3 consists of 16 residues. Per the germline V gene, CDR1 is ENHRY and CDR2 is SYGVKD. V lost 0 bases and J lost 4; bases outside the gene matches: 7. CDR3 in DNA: TGTGCCATCAGTGAGTCTGTGCTAGCGGGATGGTACGAGCAGTACTTC. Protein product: CAISESVLAGWYEQYF.

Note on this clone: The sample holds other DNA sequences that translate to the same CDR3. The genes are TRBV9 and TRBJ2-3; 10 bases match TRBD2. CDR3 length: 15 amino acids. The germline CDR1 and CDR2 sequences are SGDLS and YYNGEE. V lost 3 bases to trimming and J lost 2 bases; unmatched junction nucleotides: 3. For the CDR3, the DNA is TGTGCCAGCAGCGCGACTAGCGGGTACACAGATACGCAGTATTTT. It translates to CASSATSGYTDTQYF.

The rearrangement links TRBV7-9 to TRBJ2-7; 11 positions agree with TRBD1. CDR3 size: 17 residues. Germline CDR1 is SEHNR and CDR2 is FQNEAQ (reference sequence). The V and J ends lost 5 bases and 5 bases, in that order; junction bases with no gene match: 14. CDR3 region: CASSPKWSRDRGNEQYF. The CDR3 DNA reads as TGTGCCAGCAGCCCCAAGTGGTCCCGGGACAGGGGGAACGAGCAGTACTTC. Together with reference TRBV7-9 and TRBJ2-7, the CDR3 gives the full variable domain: DTGVSQNPRHKITKRGQNVTFRCDPISEHNRLYWYRQTLGQGPEFLTYFQNEAQLEKSRLLSDRFSAERPKGSFSTLEIQRTEQGDSAMYLCASSPKWSRDRGNEQYFGPGTRLTVT.

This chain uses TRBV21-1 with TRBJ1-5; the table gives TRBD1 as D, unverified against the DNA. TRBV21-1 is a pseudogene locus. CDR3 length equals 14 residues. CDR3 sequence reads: CASTTGSEDQPQHF. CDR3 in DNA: TGTGCCAGCACTACAGGGAGTGAGGATCAGCCCCAGCATTTT.

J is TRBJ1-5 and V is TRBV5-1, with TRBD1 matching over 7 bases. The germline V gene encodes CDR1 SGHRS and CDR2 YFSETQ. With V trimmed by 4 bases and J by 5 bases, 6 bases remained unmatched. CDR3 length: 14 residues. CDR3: CASSPGQLDQPQHF. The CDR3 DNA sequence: TGCGCCAGCAGCCCGGGACAGTTGGATCAGCCCCAGCATTTT.

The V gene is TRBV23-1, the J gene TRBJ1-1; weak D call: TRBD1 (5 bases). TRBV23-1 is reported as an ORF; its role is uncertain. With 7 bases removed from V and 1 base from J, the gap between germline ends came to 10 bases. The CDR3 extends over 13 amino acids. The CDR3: CASTPGGNTEAFF. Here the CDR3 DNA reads TGCGCCAGCACCCCGGGGGGGAACACTGAAGCTTTCTTT.